The present entry profiles one TCR beta chain with its context. Its matching antigen is unknown. This record belongs to a study of shared clonotypes between healthy human individuals. Findings and limits, study-wide: Sharing of clonotypes among donors was expected to vary with sequencing depth. Memory subsets had estimated richness that was generally smaller than that of naive subsets.

The repertoire was sequenced with immunoSEQ multiplex PCR; TCRdb's copy has only in-frame clones and lacks some. The profile covers around 980,000 clones, with approximately 80% appearing a single time and 0.5% to 0.65% taken by the ten largest. The junction had 15 bases not matched to a gene; V was cut back by 10 bases and J by 6 bases. The CDR3 consists of 15 residues. Germline values: CDR1 SGHVS, CDR2 FQNEAQ. V and J are TRBV7-8 and TRBJ2-3, with 8 bases aligning to TRBD1. The material sequenced was memory CD4+ T cells from PBMCs. The subset is: CD45RA-negative fraction. The sequence was collected from a man aged 18 to 29 in good health. Some clones in this sample may be carry-over from other donors' samples. Here the CDR3 DNA reads TGTGCCACCACACCCGGGACAGGATATCTGGATACGCAGTATTTT. It codes for CATTPGTGYLDTQYF.